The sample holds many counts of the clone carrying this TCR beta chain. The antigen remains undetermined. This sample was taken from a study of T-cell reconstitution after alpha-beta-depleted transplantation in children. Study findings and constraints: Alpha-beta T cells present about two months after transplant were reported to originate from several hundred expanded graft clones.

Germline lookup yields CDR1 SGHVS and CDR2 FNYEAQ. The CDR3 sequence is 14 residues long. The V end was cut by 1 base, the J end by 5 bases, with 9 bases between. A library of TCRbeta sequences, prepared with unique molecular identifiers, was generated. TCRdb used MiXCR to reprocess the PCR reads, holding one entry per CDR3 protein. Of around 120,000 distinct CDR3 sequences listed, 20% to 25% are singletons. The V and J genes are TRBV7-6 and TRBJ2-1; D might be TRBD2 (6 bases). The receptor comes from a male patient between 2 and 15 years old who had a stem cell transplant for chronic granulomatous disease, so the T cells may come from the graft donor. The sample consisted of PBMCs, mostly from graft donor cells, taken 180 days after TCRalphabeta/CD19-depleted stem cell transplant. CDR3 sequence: CASSLGAGNNEQFF. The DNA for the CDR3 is TGTGCCAGCAGCTTAGGGGCGGGAAACAATGAGCAGTTCTTC.